The 12 T cell receptor beta chains listed next were all sequenced from one sample in a study of neurological immune-mediated disorders. TCRdb passed the 5' RACE reads through MiXCR, listing each CDR3 protein once. The sample yields under 50,000 distinct CDR3 sequences, more than 20% seen once. The sample comprised PBMCs. These receptors all stem from a woman aged 70 to 79 in good health.

The sample holds many counts of this clonotype. The chain combines TRBV18 with TRBJ2-6; D unclear. Germline V CDR1 and CDR2: KGHSH, LQKENI. CDR3 size: 14 residues. The V end was cut by 2 bases, the J end by 0 bases, with 2 bases between. For the CDR3, the DNA is TGTGCCAGCTCACCAGTCTCTGGGGCCAACGTCCTGACTTTC. This sequence encodes CASSPVSGANVLTF.

This clonotype rates as medium-sized. V gene TRBV5-1 combines with J gene TRBJ2-3, with a weak D call TRBD2 (6 bases). The CDR3 is made up of 17 amino acids. The germline CDR1 and CDR2 sequences are SGHRS and YFSETQ. Trimming left V 4 bases short and J 10 bases short, with 28 bases between. CDR3 protein: CASSLSTGTGIRWAQYF. The CDR3 nucleotides read TGCGCCAGCAGCCTAAGTACCGGGACTGGGATACGGTGGGCGCAGTATTTT.

This clonotype was seen ten or more times. This chain uses TRBV20-1 with TRBJ1-4, with D tentatively TRBD1 (6 bases). CDR3 length equals 12 residues. V was shortened by 5 bases and J by 7 bases, with 11 bases between the two germline ends. The germline V gene has CDR1 DFQATT and CDR2 SNEGSKA (reference sequence). The CDR3 loop reads CSAGEGGEKLFF. The CDR3 coding sequence is TGCAGTGCTGGGGAGGGGGGTGAAAAACTGTTTTTT.

This clonotype was observed at least ten times. With a much larger clone just one base away, this may be a read error. The V gene is TRBV7-9, the J gene TRBJ2-5; D perhaps matches TRBD1 (6 bases). The CDR3 spans 17 residues. The germline CDR1 and CDR2 sequences are SEHNR and FQNEAQ (reference sequence). In nucleotides, the CDR3 is TGTACCAGCAGCACATCCGGGACAATGGAGCCGCAAGAGACCCAGTACTTC. It yields the protein CTSSTSGTMEPQETQYF.

This clonotype appeared many times. CDR3 DNA: TGCGCCAGCAGCTTGGATCACCTGAACACTGAAGCTTTCTTT. Translated: CASSLDHLNTEAFF. The chain couples TRBV5-1 to TRBJ1-1; D is undetermined. CDR1 and CDR2 from the germline V gene are SGHRS and YFSETQ. The CDR3 loop spans 14 amino acids. V lost 0 bases, J lost 0 bases, and 6 bases lay in between.

This clonotype showed up many times. The V call is TRBV5-1, the J call TRBJ2-1; tentative D call: TRBD2 (5 bases). The CDR3 spans 14 residues. The V and J ends lost 2 bases and 7 bases respectively, with 13 bases between them. The V gene's germline CDR1 is SGHRS and CDR2 YFSETQ. CDR3 sequence reads: CASSFNLLGNEQFF. The CDR3 DNA sequence: TGCGCCAGCAGCTTCAATCTACTAGGTAATGAGCAGTTCTTC.

The rearrangement links TRBV29-1 to TRBJ2-7, with 9 bases matching TRBD2. Per germline, CDR1 SQVTM and CDR2 ANQGSEA. The CDR3 covers 14 residues. V trimming: 7 bases; J trimming: 5 bases; junction bases outside the gene matches: 12. The CDR3 DNA reads as TGCAGCGCCCAGGAGTCTAGCGGGATCGACGAGCAGTACTTC. This gives the protein CSAQESSGIDEQYF.

Ten or more counts support this clonotype. The chain combines TRBV5-1 with TRBJ1-1, with D maybe TRBD1 (5 bases). Trimming took off 1 base at V and 1 base at J, with 14 bases between the two ends. Germline assignment: CDR1 SGHRS and CDR2 YFSETQ. The CDR3 has 16 residues. The chain's CDR3 is CASSLLPGLQNTEAFF. Written as DNA, the CDR3 is TGCGCCAGCAGCTTGCTCCCGGGACTGCAGAACACTGAAGCTTTCTTT.

This clonotype was seen ten or more times. The rearrangement joins TRBV29-1 to TRBJ2-5; no reliable D call. CDR1 is SQVTM and CDR2 is ANQGSEA in the germline V gene. This CDR3 has 12 residues. V was clipped by 3 bases and J by 7 bases, with 12 bases between them. The CDR3 loop reads CSVELTSRTQYF. CDR3 nucleotide sequence: TGCAGCGTTGAGCTCACCTCACGGACCCAGTACTTC.

This clonotype was counted ten times or more. V gene TRBV3-1 combines with J gene TRBJ1-3, with D hard to call. The CDR3 runs 14 residues. V gave up 3 bases and J gave up 10 bases, with 16 bases separating them. Germline CDR1 and CDR2: LGHDT and YNNKEL (reference sequence). Here the CDR3 reads CASSQNGLYGTIYF. The CDR3 bases are TGTGCCAGCAGCCAGAACGGACTTTACGGTACCATATATTTT.

This clonotype was counted many times. The chain employs TRBV4-1 and TRBJ2-5; 11 nucleotides match TRBD2. The CDR3 covers 16 residues. The ends lost 6 bases at V and 1 base at J; junction bases unmatched: 7. The germline V gene has CDR1 MGHRA and CDR2 YSYEKL. The CDR3 DNA sequence: TGCGCCAGCAGGTCCGGGACTAGCGGCACCCAAGAGACCCAGTACTTC. Protein sequence: CASRSGTSGTQETQYF.

The CDR3 DNA follows: TGCAGTGCTGAAGGGGCGGCCGGGGAGCTGTTTTTT. Its protein product is CSAEGAAGELFF. The rearrangement joins TRBV20-1 to TRBJ2-2, with a possible D match to TRBD1 (5 bases). The CDR3 extends over 12 amino acids. Germline CDR1 and CDR2: DFQATT and SNEGSKA (reference sequence). Trimming left V 5 bases short and J 6 bases short, with 10 bases between.